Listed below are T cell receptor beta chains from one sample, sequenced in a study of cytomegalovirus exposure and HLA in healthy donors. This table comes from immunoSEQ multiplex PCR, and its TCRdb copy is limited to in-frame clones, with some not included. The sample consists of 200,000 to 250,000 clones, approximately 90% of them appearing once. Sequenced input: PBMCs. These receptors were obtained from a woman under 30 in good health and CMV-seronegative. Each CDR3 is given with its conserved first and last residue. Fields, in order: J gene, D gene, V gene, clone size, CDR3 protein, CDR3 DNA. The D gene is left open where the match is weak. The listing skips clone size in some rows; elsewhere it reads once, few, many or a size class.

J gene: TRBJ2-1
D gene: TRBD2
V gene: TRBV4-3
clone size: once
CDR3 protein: CASSQDLRRGADNEQFF
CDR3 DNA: TGCGCCAGCAGCCAAGATTTGAGGCGGGGGGCCGACAATGAGCAGTTCTTC

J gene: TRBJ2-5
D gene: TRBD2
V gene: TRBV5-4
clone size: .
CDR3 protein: CASSPAASGGAGETQYF
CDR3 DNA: TGTGCCAGCAGCCCGGCGGCTAGCGGGGGGGCGGGTGAGACCCAGTACTTC

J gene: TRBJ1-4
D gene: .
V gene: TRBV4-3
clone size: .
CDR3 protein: CASSRLGLRQDRNEKLFF
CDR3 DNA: TGCGCCAGCAGCCGGCTGGGGCTTCGACAGGATCGAAATGAAAAACTGTTTTTT

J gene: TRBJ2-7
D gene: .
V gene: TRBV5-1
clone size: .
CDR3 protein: CASSRATDTEQYF
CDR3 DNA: TGCGCCAGCAGCCGCGCGACTGATACCGAGCAGTACTTC

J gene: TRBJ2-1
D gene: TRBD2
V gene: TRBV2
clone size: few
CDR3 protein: CASSGTSGGTEQFF
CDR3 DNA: TGTGCCAGCAGCGGGACTAGCGGGGGGACTGAGCAGTTCTTC

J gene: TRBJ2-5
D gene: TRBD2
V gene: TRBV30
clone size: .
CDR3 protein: CAWSTGALRSQREWRTETQYF
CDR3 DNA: TGTGCCTGGAGTACGGGGGCGTTGCGTAGCCAGCGGGAGTGGCGGACGGAGACCCAGTACTTC

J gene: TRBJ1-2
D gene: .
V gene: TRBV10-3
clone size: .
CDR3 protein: CAISEYSLYGYTF
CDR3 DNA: TGTGCCATCAGTGAGTACAGCCTCTATGGCTACACCTTC

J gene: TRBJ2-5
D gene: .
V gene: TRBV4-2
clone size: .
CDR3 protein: CASSQDSSAGRETQYF
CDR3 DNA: TGTGCCAGCAGCCAAGATTCTTCAGCGGGTCGAGAGACCCAGTACTTC

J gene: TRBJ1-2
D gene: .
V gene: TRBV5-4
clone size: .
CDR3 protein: CASSSTEYYGYTF
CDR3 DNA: TGTGCCAGCAGCAGCACTGAGTACTATGGCTACACCTTC

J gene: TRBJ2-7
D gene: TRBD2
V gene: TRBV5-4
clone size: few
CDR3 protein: CASSPLAGMGEQYF
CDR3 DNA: TGTGCCAGCAGCCCACTAGCGGGGATGGGGGAGCAGTACTTC

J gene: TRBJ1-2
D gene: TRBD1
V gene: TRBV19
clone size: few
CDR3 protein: CASKPTGGPNYGYTF
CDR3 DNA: TGTGCCAGTAAACCGACAGGGGGTCCCAACTATGGCTACACCTTC

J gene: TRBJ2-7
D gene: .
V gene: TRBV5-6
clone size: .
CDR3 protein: CASSKRSSYEQYF
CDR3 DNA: TGTGCCAGCAGCAAAAGGAGCTCCTACGAGCAGTACTTC

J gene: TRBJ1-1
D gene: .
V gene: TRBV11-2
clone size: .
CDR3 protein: CASSLWLVNTEAFF
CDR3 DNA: TGTGCCAGCAGCTTATGGCTGGTTAACACTGAAGCTTTCTTT

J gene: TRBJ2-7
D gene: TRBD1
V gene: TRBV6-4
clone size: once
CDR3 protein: CASSEDRDYEQYF
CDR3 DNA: TGTGCCAGCAGTGAGGACAGGGACTACGAGCAGTACTTC

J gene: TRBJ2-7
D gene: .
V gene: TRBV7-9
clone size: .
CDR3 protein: CASSSSWTDDSYEQYF
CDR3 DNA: TGTGCCAGCAGCTCCTCCTGGACAGACGACTCCTACGAGCAGTACTTC

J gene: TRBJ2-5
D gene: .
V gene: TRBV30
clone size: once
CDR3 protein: CAWSVPGRETQYF
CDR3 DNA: TGTGCCTGGAGTGTTCCGGGGAGGGAGACCCAGTACTTC

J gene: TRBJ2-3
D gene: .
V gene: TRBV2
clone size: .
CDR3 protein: CASLRVSTDTQYF
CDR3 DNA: TGTGCCAGCCTGCGGGTCTCCACAGATACGCAGTATTTT

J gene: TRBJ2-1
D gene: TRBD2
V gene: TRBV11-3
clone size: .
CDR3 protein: CASSSSTSGASGEQFF
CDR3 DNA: TGTGCCAGCAGCTCCTCGACTAGCGGGGCATCGGGTGAGCAGTTCTTC

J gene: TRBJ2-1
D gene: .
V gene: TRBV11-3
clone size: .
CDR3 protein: CASSFAWAGNNEQFF
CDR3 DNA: TGTGCCAGCAGCTTTGCGTGGGCTGGCAACAATGAGCAGTTCTTC

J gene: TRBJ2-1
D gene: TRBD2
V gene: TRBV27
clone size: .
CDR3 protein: CASSSIKASGVVEQFF
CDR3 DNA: TGTGCCAGCAGTTCAATTAAGGCTAGCGGGGTGGTTGAGCAGTTCTTC

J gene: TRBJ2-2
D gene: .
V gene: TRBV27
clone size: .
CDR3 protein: CASSLIGRKRASGELFF
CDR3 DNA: TGTGCCAGCAGTTTAATTGGTAGGAAGAGGGCTTCCGGGGAGCTGTTTTTT

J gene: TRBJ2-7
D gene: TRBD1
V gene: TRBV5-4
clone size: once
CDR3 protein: CASSLQGAYEQYF
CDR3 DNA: TGTGCCAGCAGCTTACAGGGGGCCTACGAGCAGTACTTC

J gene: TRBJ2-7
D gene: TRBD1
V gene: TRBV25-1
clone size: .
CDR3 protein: CASTDRGSEQYF
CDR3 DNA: TGTGCCAGCACCGACAGGGGTTCCGAGCAGTACTTC

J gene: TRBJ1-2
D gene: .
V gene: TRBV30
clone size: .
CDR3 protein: CAWRSYREKGSKSGYTF
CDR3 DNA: TGTGCCTGGAGGAGCTACCGGGAAAAGGGTTCGAAGTCTGGCTACACCTTC

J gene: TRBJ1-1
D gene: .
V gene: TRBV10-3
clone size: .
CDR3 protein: CAISRSPVGTDTEAFF
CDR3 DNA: TGTGCCATCAGTCGATCACCTGTCGGTACGGACACTGAAGCTTTCTTT

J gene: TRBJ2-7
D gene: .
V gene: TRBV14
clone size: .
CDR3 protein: CASSLSLYEQYF
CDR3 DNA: TGTGCCAGCAGTTTGTCCCTCTACGAGCAGTACTTC

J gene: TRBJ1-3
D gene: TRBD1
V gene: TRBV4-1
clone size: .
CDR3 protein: CASSQGLVGTGGGNTIYF
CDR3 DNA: TGCGCCAGCAGCCAAGGATTAGTCGGGACAGGGGGAGGAAACACCATATATTTT

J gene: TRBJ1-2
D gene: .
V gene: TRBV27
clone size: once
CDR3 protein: CASSLSSSSGGYTF
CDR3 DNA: TGTGCCAGCAGTTTATCGTCGAGTTCGGGTGGCTACACCTTC

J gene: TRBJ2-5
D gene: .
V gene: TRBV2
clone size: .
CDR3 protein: CASKASATQETQYF
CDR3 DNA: TGTGCCAGCAAAGCCAGCGCCACCCAAGAGACCCAGTACTTC

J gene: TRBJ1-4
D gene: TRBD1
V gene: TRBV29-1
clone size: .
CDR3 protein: CSVAGQGMGNEKLFF
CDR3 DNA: TGCAGCGTTGCGGGACAGGGGATGGGGAATGAAAAACTGTTTTTT

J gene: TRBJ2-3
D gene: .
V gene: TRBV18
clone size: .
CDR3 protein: CASSERSITDTQYF
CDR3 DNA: TGTGCCAGCTCAGAACGTAGCATCACAGATACGCAGTATTTT

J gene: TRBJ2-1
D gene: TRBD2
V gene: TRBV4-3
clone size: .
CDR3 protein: CASSQTGLAGGPSYNEQFF
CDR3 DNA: TGCGCCAGCAGCCAAACCGGACTAGCGGGAGGTCCCTCCTACAATGAGCAGTTCTTC